This paragraph reports one TCR beta chain. The antigen remains unidentified. This record belongs to a study of resident and recirculating memory T cells in vitiligo. Study-wide background: Each patient gave two lesional and two nonlesional epidermal shave biopsies, plus PBMCs. The samples were homogenized without cell sorting before genomic DNA extraction.

Trimming stripped 6 bases from V and 4 bases from J, with 13 bases between. CDR3 size: 13 residues. CDR1 and CDR2 (germline): SGDLS, YYNGEE. Study observations and caveats: Clonality differed among vitiligo lesions, with no unique dominant clone.

The repertoire was sequenced with immunoSEQ multiplex PCR; TCRdb's copy has only in-frame clones and lacks some. The sample shows tens of thousands of clones, approximately 90% of them seen only once. The sample consisted of blood. The TCR was taken from a male donor with vitiligo. V usage is TRBV9 and J usage is TRBJ1-2; no reliable D call. The chain's CDR3 is CASIRYYGYGYTF. DNA of the CDR3: TGTGCCAGCATCAGATACTATGGCTATGGCTACACCTTC.